The 28 T cell receptor beta chains listed next were all sequenced from one sample in a study of shared clonotypes between healthy human individuals. TCRdb's table, derived via immunoSEQ multiplex PCR, lists solely in-frame clones and lacks some. This table holds about 1 million clones, approximately 72% found once. Sequencing was done on a sample of memory CD4+ T cells sorted from blood. Subset given: CD45RA-negative fraction. The receptors stem from a man aged 18 to 29 in good health.

The rearrangement joins TRBV14 to TRBJ2-1; 8 bases fit TRBD2. In germline, CDR1 is SGHDN, CDR2 FVKESK. Trimming removed 3 bases from V and 0 bases from J; junction bases left unmatched: 10. CDR3 length equals 18 residues. The CDR3 DNA follows: TGTGCCAGCAGCCAGGCAGGGACTAGTCGTATCTCCTACAATGAGCAGTTCTTC. It yields the protein CASSQAGTSRISYNEQFF.

The rearrangement uses TRBV5-1 and TRBJ2-1, with a possible D match to TRBD1 (5 bases). CDR1 and CDR2 (germline): SGHRS, YFSETQ. Trimming removed 0 bases at V and 3 bases at J, with 13 bases between. The CDR3 is 16 residues long. The CDR3 DNA sequence: TGCGCCAGCAGCTTGGTGGGGTTGGGGCTCTACAATGAGCAGTTCTTC. It encodes CASSLVGLGLYNEQFF.

A word on this clone: Additional DNA sequences in this sample encode the identical CDR3. The chain recombines TRBV6-4 with TRBJ1-1; D gene uncertain. CDR3 size: 13 residues. Between the trimmed V and J ends, which lost 4 bases and 0 bases, there was a span of 6 bases. Germline CDR1 reads MRHNA; CDR2 reads SNTAGT. Here the CDR3 reads CASSATVNTEAFF. CDR3 sequence (DNA): TGTGCCAGCAGTGCCACAGTGAACACTGAAGCTTTCTTT.

V is TRBV18 and J is TRBJ2-2; D is ambiguous. This CDR3 is built from 15 residues. Trimming stripped 4 bases from V and 0 bases from J, with 9 bases between. Germline V gene sequence: CDR1 KGHSH, CDR2 LQKENI. CDR3 amino acids: CASSLLNSNTGELFF. The CDR3 coding sequence is TGTGCCAGCTCACTTCTCAACTCGAACACCGGGGAGCTGTTTTTT.

The rearrangement joins TRBV6-1 to TRBJ2-3; D might be TRBD2 (6 bases). The CDR3 runs to 18 residues. Per the germline V gene, CDR1 is MNHNS and CDR2 is SASEGT. Trimming shortened V by 2 bases and J by 1 base, and 19 bases separated the two germline ends. The chain's CDR3 is CASSERFSMVAGTDTQYF. DNA for the CDR3: TGTGCCAGCAGTGAAAGATTTAGTATGGTAGCGGGCACAGATACGCAGTATTTT.

This chain links TRBV25-1 with TRBJ2-7; 11 nucleotides align to TRBD1. The CDR3 covers 13 residues. Germline V gene sequence: CDR1 MGHDK, CDR2 SYGVNS. With 5 bases clipped from V and 5 bases from J, the junction kept 2 bases outside the gene matches. CDR3 in amino acids: CASSPGQGDEQYF. The DNA for the CDR3 is TGTGCCAGCAGTCCGGGACAGGGGGACGAGCAGTACTTC.

The chain has TRBV6-6 and TRBJ1-1; D ambiguous. The germline gives CDR1 MNHNY, CDR2 SVGAGI (reference sequence). The length of the CDR3 is 13 residues. V lost 2 bases to trimming and J lost 5 bases, with 9 bases between them. The CDR3 bases are TGTGCCAGCAGTTACGTACGGGAAACTGAAGCTTTCTTT. It codes for CASSYVRETEAFF.

V usage is TRBV19 and J usage is TRBJ2-3, with 8 bases that match TRBD2. CDR1 and CDR2 (germline): LNHDA, SQIVND (reference sequence). Losses at the gene ends were 3 bases for V and 4 bases for J; bases not matched to a gene: 3. CDR3 length: 14 amino acids. CDR3 residues: CASSMGGLADTQYF. The DNA for the CDR3 is TGTGCCAGTAGTATGGGGGGACTAGCAGATACGCAGTATTTT.

The V gene is TRBV5-1, the J gene TRBJ2-1; D ambiguous. Trimming took off 3 bases at V and 0 bases at J, with 19 bases between the two ends. CDR1 and CDR2 (germline): SGHRS, YFSETQ. The CDR3 has 18 residues. The CDR3, as DNA: TGCGCCAGCAGCTCCCTATTGGTGGCGGCTAGCTCCTACAATGAGCAGTTCTTC. Amino acid sequence: CASSSLLVAASSYNEQFF.

The sample holds one count of this clone. J is TRBJ2-1 and V is TRBV2; 9 nucleotides agree with TRBD2. The V gene end was trimmed by 7 bases and the J gene end by 4 bases; junction bases not matched to a gene: 8. The CDR3 is 15 amino acids. Germline assignment: CDR1 SNHLY and CDR2 FYNNEI. CDR3 sequence: CASMRAGGRYNEQFF. The CDR3 region has the DNA TGTGCCAGCATGCGAGCGGGGGGACGGTACAATGAGCAGTTCTTC. Drawing the rest from reference TRBV2 and TRBJ2-1, the complete variable domain is EPEVTQTPSHQVTQMGQEVILRCVPISNHLYFYWYRQILGQKVEFLVSFYNNEISEKSEIFDDQFSVERPDGSNFTLKIRSTKLEDSAMYFCASMRAGGRYNEQFFGPGTRLTVL.

CDR3: CALERVPYEQYF. The DNA for the CDR3 is TGTGCCCTGGAGAGGGTCCCCTACGAGCAGTACTTC. The rearrangement joins TRBV27 to TRBJ2-7; a possible D gene is TRBD2 (5 bases). The germline CDR1 and CDR2 sequences are MNHEY and SMNVEV (reference sequence). V was trimmed by 11 bases and J by 2 bases, leaving 13 bases between them. This CDR3 has 12 residues.

The chain carries TRBV30 and TRBJ1-1; D is unresolved. Germline CDR1 reads GTSNPN; CDR2 reads SVGIG (reference sequence). There are 15 residues in the CDR3. Trimming left V 5 bases short and J 0 bases short, with 16 bases between. CDR3 loop: CAWFGFRSLNTEAFF. As DNA, the CDR3 is TGTGCCTGGTTTGGGTTCCGAAGTTTGAACACTGAAGCTTTCTTT. Full variable domain (missing parts from reference TRBV30 and TRBJ1-1): SQTIHQWPATLVQPVGSPLSLECTVEGTSNPNLYWYRQAAGRGLQLLFYSVGIGQISSEVPQNLSASRPQDRQFILSSKKLLLSDSGFYLCAWFGFRSLNTEAFFGQGTRLTVV.

The rearrangement links TRBV9 to TRBJ2-1; D might be TRBD1 or TRBD2, each matching 5 bases. Per the germline V gene, CDR1 is SGDLS and CDR2 is YYNGEE. CDR3 length: 16 residues. The V and J ends lost 3 bases and 2 bases respectively, with 15 bases between them. The CDR3: CASSGLSGTAYNEQFF. For the CDR3, the DNA is TGTGCCAGCAGCGGCCTCTCCGGGACGGCCTACAATGAGCAGTTCTTC. Combining the CDR3 with reference TRBV9 and TRBJ2-1 gives the whole variable domain DSGVTQTPKHLITATGQRVTLRCSPRSGDLSVYWYQQSLDQGLQFLIQYYNGEERAKGNILERFSAQQFPDLHSELNLSSLELGDSALYFCASSGLSGTAYNEQFFGPGTRLTVL.

The chain is built from TRBV7-2 and TRBJ2-5, with 16 bases matching TRBD2. The germline V gene has CDR1 SGHTA and CDR2 FQGNSA. The CDR3 is made up of 16 amino acids. Trimming cost V 4 bases and J 5 bases; bases outside gene matches: 4. The CDR3 nucleotides are TGTGCCAGCAGCTCTCAGGGACTAGCGGGAGGGGAGACCCAGTACTTC. The encoded protein is CASSSQGLAGGETQYF.

For this clone: In the same sample, other DNA sequences code for this CDR3. The chain has TRBV28 and TRBJ1-2, with TRBD1 identical over 9 bases. The CDR3 runs to 12 residues. Trimming removed 6 bases from V and 5 bases from J; junction bases left unmatched: 1. From germline, CDR1 is MDHEN and CDR2 SYDVKM. This CDR3 is CASRTGGYGYTF. CDR3 DNA sequence: TGTGCCAGCAGGACAGGGGGATATGGCTACACCTTC.

This chain links TRBV7-9 with TRBJ1-1; D unclear. CDR3 length equals 13 residues. Germline V lookup: CDR1 SEHNR, CDR2 FQNEAQ (reference sequence). Trimming pared 5 bases from V and 5 bases from J, leaving 12 bases between. In DNA form, the CDR3 reads TGTGCCAGCAGCCTTGTCTCGGGGACTGAAGCTTTCTTT. Translated: CASSLVSGTEAFF.

This clone was seen once. The V and J genes are TRBV27 and TRBJ1-6; 7 nucleotides match TRBD1. The CDR3 is made up of 16 amino acids. Germline CDR1 MNHEY, CDR2 SMNVEV (reference sequence). With V trimmed by 2 bases and J by 9 bases, 10 bases remained unmatched. CDR3: CASSLGDRLGGSPLHF. The CDR3 DNA reads TGTGCCAGCAGTTTAGGGGACAGACTAGGTGGTTCACCCCTCCACTTT.

There are many counts of this clone. The chain carries TRBV29-1 and TRBJ1-1; no clear D gene. Trimming took off 7 bases at V and 6 bases at J, with 18 bases between the two ends. CDR3 length equals 13 residues. Germline loops: CDR1 SQVTM, CDR2 ANQGSEA. The CDR3 nucleotides are TGCAGCGCGCGGATGGGTACCGGCGCTGAAGCTTTCTTT. Translated, it gives CSARMGTGAEAFF.

CDR3 sequence reads: CASSQSGDRVTYEQYF. The CDR3 DNA reads as TGCGCCAGCAGTCAATCCGGGGACAGGGTAACCTACGAGCAGTACTTC. V usage is TRBV23-1 and J usage is TRBJ2-7; 9 bases fit TRBD1. TRBV23-1 falls under the ORF class, with uncertain function. Unmatched junction bases numbered 5, after V lost 0 bases and J lost 2 bases. This CDR3 is built from 16 residues.

J is TRBJ2-7 and V is TRBV2; D is possibly TRBD2 (5 bases). Trimming removed 7 bases at V and 2 bases at J, with 18 bases between. There are 15 residues in the CDR3. Germline lookup yields CDR1 SNHLY and CDR2 FYNNEI. The CDR3: CASTYTYGIAYEQYF. CDR3 DNA: TGTGCCAGCACCTACACATACGGGATAGCCTACGAGCAGTACTTC.

This clone was seen once. The chain couples TRBV4-1 to TRBJ2-3; 8 nucleotides line up with TRBD2. Trimming took 4 bases from V and 4 from J; bases not matched to a gene: 13. This CDR3 spans 17 amino acids. Per germline, CDR1 MGHRA and CDR2 YSYEKL. CDR3 DNA sequence: TGCGCCAGCAGCCCCCGAGCGGGGGCGCTTGGTTCAGATACGCAGTATTTT. Protein: CASSPRAGALGSDTQYF.

The V call is TRBV5-1, the J call TRBJ2-5, with D unresolved. Germline CDR1 reads SGHRS; CDR2 reads YFSETQ. The germline V and J ends were trimmed by 3 bases and 5 bases, with 5 bases remaining between them. The CDR3 is 11 amino acids. The chain's CDR3 is CASSSRETQYF. CDR3 in DNA: TGCGCCAGCAGCTCTAGGGAGACCCAGTACTTC.

The chain uses TRBV7-9 and TRBJ1-4; possible D gene TRBD1, 5 bases. The CDR3 runs to 14 residues. Trimming left V 4 bases short and J 8 bases short, with 14 bases between. Germline values: CDR1 SEHNR, CDR2 FQNEAQ (reference sequence). CDR3 loop: CASSSRGKEEKLFF. The CDR3 DNA reads TGTGCCAGCAGCTCGAGGGGCAAGGAGGAAAAACTGTTTTTT.

The chain combines TRBV5-6 with TRBJ1-1, with D maybe TRBD1 (5 bases). V gave up 0 bases and J gave up 3 bases, with 12 bases separating them. This CDR3 region has 15 residues. CDR1 and CDR2 (germline): SGHDT, YYEEEE. The CDR3 sequence: CASSLDDRLYTEAFF. In DNA form, the CDR3 reads TGTGCCAGCAGCTTGGATGACAGACTCTACACTGAAGCTTTCTTT.

The chain has TRBV9 and TRBJ1-6; D might be TRBD1 (5 bases). Germline values: CDR1 SGDLS, CDR2 YYNGEE. V was cut by 7 bases and J by 6 bases, with 20 bases left in between. The CDR3 length is 16 residues. CDR3 nucleotides: TGTGCCAGCGGAAGCTCCGGGGGAACGGGTAATTCACCCCTCCACTTT. This translates into CASGSSGGTGNSPLHF.

The chain carries TRBV5-1 and TRBJ2-3; a weak D match, TRBD1 (5 bases). This CDR3 is 15 amino acids long. Looked up from germline, CDR1 is SGHRS and CDR2 is YFSETQ. V was clipped by 1 base and J by 0 bases, with 9 bases between them. CDR3 sequence (DNA): TGCGCCAGCAGCTTGACAGGAGCCAGCACAGATACGCAGTATTTT. Translation: CASSLTGASTDTQYF.

This clone has a handful of counts. V and J are TRBV30 and TRBJ1-5, with a possible D match to TRBD1 (5 bases). The V end was cut by 3 bases, the J end by 11 bases, with 14 bases between. Germline V CDR1 and CDR2: GTSNPN, SVGIG (reference sequence). This CDR3 contains 12 residues. The CDR3 DNA reads TGTGCCTGGAGGGGTTCGGGAGGGGCCCAGCATTTT. Translated, it gives CAWRGSGGAQHF.

This clone was recorded a few times. This chain connects TRBV7-6 to TRBJ1-2; D uncertain. Germline CDR1 SGHVS, CDR2 FNYEAQ. CDR3 size: 11 residues. V lost 4 bases and J lost 8, with 8 bases in between. The CDR3 sequence is CASSSTRGYTF. CDR3 DNA sequence: TGTGCCAGCAGCTCAACGAGGGGCTACACCTTC. Drawing the rest from reference TRBV7-6 and TRBJ1-2, the complete variable domain is GAGVSQSPRYKVTKRGQDVALRCDPISGHVSLYWYRQALGQGPEFLTYFNYEAQQDKSGLPNDRFSAERPEGSISTLTIQRTEQRDSAMYRCASSSTRGYTFGSGTRLTVV.